The text below deals with one TCR beta chain. The sample is drawn from a study of blood T cell repertoires in COVID-19. Whole-study context: Researchers got acute and convalescent COVID-19 samples from the United States, Italy and Spain. In each case, the material was cDNA or gDNA derived from T cells, B-cell-depleted T cells, or PBMCs.

The CDR3 length is 13 residues. The V gene's germline CDR1 is SQVTM and CDR2 ANQGSEA. V was pared by 4 bases and J by 2 bases, with 4 bases of the junction left unmatched. Per the original methods: Estimates of nucleated cell counts were drawn from the amplification of reference gene primers. TCRdb's copy holds only in-frame clones and misses some; the assay was immunoSEQ multiplex PCR. V and J calls plus clone size are reproduced from that table; the DNA served to infer D and trimming. The sample contains 200,000 to 250,000 clones, approximately 80% of which appear only once. This TCR was sampled from a woman aged 50 to 65 with acute or convalescent COVID-19. Specimen: peripheral blood. The V gene is TRBV29-1, the J gene TRBJ2-5; 7 bases are shared with TRBD2. As DNA, the CDR3 is TGCAGCGTTGTTCTAGCGGAACAAGAGACCCAGTACTTC. Translation gives CSVVLAEQETQYF.